This is a list of T cell receptor beta chains from one sample in a study of blood T cells in healthy people across ages. MiXCR, applied by TCRdb to the 5' RACE reads, yields one record per CDR3 protein. This table has under 1,000,000 distinct CDR3 sequences, about 46% appearing once. Sequences were obtained from blood. Every receptor here comes from a man at least 80 years old in good health. Both conserved end residues are part of each CDR3. Fields, in order: V gene, D gene, clone size, J gene, CDR3 DNA, CDR3 protein. A D gene is named only where the DNA matches it firmly. Expanded clones get a size class; other rows say once, few or many, or leave the size out.

TRBV20-1,TRBD2,few,TRBJ2-3,TGCAGTGCCCTGTTGGGGCTAGCGGCCGCCGCCGACAGCACAGATACGCAGTATTTT,CSALLGLAAAADSTDTQYF
TRBV6-6,.,.,TRBJ2-7,TGTGCCAGCAGTCGGGACAGACTAGAATTAAGCTCCTACGAGCAGTACTTC,CASSRDRLELSSYEQYF
TRBV20-1,.,few,TRBJ2-7,TGCAGTGCTTCCACCCGAACACTTACAGGGAACTACGAGCAGTACTTC,CSASTRTLTGNYEQYF
TRBV7-2,TRBD1,.,TRBJ2-3,TGTGCCAGCAGCTTAGTTAGTCGACAGGGGGCCACAGATACGCAGTATTTT,CASSLVSRQGATDTQYF
TRBV29-1,.,.,TRBJ2-4,TGCAGCGTTGTAAAACAGTACTTC,CSVVKQYF
TRBV4-1,.,.,TRBJ1-5,TGCGCCAGCAGCCAAGCGTTGGGGGACAATCGGCCCCAGCATTTT,CASSQALGDNRPQHF
TRBV29-1,.,.,TRBJ1-1,TGCAGCGTTGTACAGGGATCCACTGAAGCTTTCTTT,CSVVQGSTEAFF
TRBV10-2,TRBD2,.,TRBJ2-7,TGCGCCACTGGGGGAAGGGGACTAGCGGGCGGGAGCTCCTACAATGAGCAGTACTTC,CATGGRGLAGGSSYNEQYF
TRBV5-5,TRBD1,few,TRBJ2-7,TGTGCCAGCAGCTGGGGGACAGGGACTTACGAGCAGTACTTC,CASSWGTGTYEQYF
TRBV7-3,.,.,TRBJ2-1,TGTGCCAGCAGCTTAACGACGGCTAGCGCTGCCAATGAGCAGTTCTTC,CASSLTTASAANEQFF
TRBV6-6,TRBD1,.,TRBJ1-4,TGTGCCAGCAGTTACCCGACAGGGGGCGCGGGTGAAAAACTGTTTTTT,CASSYPTGGAGEKLFF
TRBV25-1,.,many,TRBJ2-5,TGTGCCAGCAGTGAATATGGGGGGGGGGCCGGGACCCAGTACTTC,CASSEYGGGAGTQYF
TRBV7-9,TRBD2,.,TRBJ2-1,TGTGCCACAGAAACTAGCGGGGGCCCCTACAATGAGCAGTTCTTC,CATETSGGPYNEQFF
TRBV12-3/TRBV12-4,.,.,TRBJ1-2,TGTGCCAGCAGTTTGGGAGGGGCAGGGGAGAAGGACTATGGCTACACCTTC,CASSLGGAGEKDYGYTF
TRBV7-2,TRBD2,.,TRBJ2-1,TGTGCCAGCAGCCGAGCGGGAATCGATGAGCAGTTCTTC,CASSRAGIDEQFF
TRBV5-4,.,.,TRBJ1-2,TGTGCCAGCAGCCCTCGGTCCTCCTATGGCTACACCTTC,CASSPRSSYGYTF
TRBV6-2/TRBV6-3,.,.,TRBJ1-1,TGTGCCAGCAGTCGACAGATTGAAGCTTTCTTT,CASSRQIEAFF
TRBV24-1,.,.,TRBJ2-3,TGTGCCACCAGCGATTTTAGAGGCACAGATACGCAGTATTTT,CATSDFRGTDTQYF
TRBV7-3,.,.,TRBJ2-5,TGTGCCAGCAGCGTCGACAGGTTCAAGACCCAGTACTTC,CASSVDRFKTQYF
TRBV12-3/TRBV12-4,.,.,TRBJ2-7,TGTGCCAGCAGTTCTCCGGGGGGCATGGACGAGCAGTACTTC,CASSSPGGMDEQYF
TRBV20-1,.,.,TRBJ2-3,TGCAGTGCTAGGGTGACCAGGGGAGGATCGCAGTATTTT,CSARVTRGGSQYF
TRBV20-1,.,few,TRBJ2-1,TGCAGTGCTAGAGGGTCGGACGGATACAATGAGCAGTTCTTC,CSARGSDGYNEQFF
TRBV25-1,TRBD2,.,TRBJ2-7,TGTGCCAGCACCCCTAGCGGGAGGGCCTACGAGCAGTACTTC,CASTPSGRAYEQYF
TRBV7-2,TRBD1,.,TRBJ1-6,TGTGCCAGCAGCTCCGGGGACAGGGGAAGGTCACCCCTCCACTTT,CASSSGDRGRSPLHF
TRBV10-3,.,few,TRBJ2-3,TGTGCCATCAGTGAGACAGATACGCAGTATTTT,CAISETDTQYF
TRBV11-3,.,.,TRBJ2-2,TGTGCCAGCAGCTTAGAAGGCGCTTACGGGGAGCTGTTTTTT,CASSLEGAYGELFF
TRBV6-5,.,.,TRBJ2-1,TGTGCCAGCAGTTACTCGCCTAGGGGAGACAATGAGCAGTTCTTC,CASSYSPRGDNEQFF
TRBV4-3,.,.,TRBJ1-6,TGCGCCAGCAGCCAAGACTCGACAGTGGGAAATTCACCCCTCCACTTT,CASSQDSTVGNSPLHF
TRBV7-9,.,.,TRBJ2-7,TGTGCCAGCAGATCGACAGAAAATGTCGAGCAGTACTTC,CASRSTENVEQYF
TRBV29-1,TRBD2,.,TRBJ2-5,TGCGGCATAGGACTAGCGGGAGGAGAGACCCAGTACTTC,CGIGLAGGETQYF